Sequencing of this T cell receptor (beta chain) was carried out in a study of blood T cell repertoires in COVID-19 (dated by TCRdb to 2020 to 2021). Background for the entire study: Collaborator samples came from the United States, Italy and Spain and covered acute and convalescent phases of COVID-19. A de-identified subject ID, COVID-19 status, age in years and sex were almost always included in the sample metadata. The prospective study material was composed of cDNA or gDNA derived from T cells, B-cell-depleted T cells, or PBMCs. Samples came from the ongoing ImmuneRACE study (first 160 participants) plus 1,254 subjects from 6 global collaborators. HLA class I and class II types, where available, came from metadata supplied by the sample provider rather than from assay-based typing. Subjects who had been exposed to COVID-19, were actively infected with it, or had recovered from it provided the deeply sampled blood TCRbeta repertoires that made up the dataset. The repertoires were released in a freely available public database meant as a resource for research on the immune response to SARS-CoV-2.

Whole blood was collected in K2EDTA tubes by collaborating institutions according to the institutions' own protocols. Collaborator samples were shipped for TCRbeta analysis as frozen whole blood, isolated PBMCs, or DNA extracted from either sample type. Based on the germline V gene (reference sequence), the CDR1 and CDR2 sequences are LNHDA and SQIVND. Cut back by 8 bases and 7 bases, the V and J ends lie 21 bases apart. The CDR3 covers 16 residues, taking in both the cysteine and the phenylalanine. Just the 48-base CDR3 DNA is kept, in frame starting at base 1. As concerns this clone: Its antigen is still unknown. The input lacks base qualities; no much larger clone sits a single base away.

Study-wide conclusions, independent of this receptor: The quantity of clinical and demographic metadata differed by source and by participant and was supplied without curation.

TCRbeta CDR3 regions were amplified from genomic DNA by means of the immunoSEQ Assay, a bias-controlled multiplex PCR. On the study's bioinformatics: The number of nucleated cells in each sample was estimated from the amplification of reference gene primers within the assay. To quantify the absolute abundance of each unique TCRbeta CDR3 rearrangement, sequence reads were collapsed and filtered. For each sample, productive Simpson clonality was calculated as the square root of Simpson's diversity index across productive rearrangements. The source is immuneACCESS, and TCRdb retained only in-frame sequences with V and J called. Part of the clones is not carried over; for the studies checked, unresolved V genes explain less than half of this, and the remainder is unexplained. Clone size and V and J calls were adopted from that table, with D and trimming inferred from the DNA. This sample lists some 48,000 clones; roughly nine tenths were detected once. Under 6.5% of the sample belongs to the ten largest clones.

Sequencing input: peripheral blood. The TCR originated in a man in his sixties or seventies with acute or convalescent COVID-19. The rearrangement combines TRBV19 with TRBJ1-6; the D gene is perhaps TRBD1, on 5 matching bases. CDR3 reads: CASSTKLTALNSPLHF. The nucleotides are TGTGCCAGTTCTACCAAATTGACAGCTCTAAATTCACCCCTCCACTTT.